This TCR beta chain was found in a study of regulatory T cells in long-lasting Graves disease. General observations from the study: Persistent disease exhibited a predilection for TRBV28, TRBJ1-2 and TRBJ2-5.

The CDR3 covers 13 residues. Trimming took 0 bases from V and 4 from J, leaving 4 bases between them. Germline V gene data show CDR1 as MNHEY and CDR2 as SVGEGT. Libraries of TCR beta came from iRepertoire HTBI primers plus Arm-PCR of CDR3 regions. A single record per CDR3 protein comes from TCRdb applying MiXCR to the multiplex PCR reads. The data hold 200,000 to 250,000 distinct CDR3 sequences, with around 20% observed a single time. The time point is: newly diagnosed GD, antithyroid drugs for less than 3 months. PBMC-derived RNA was used for the TCR library. This clonotype was counted many times. Antigen: not known.

Sample: peripheral blood mononuclear cells (PBMCs), taken at new diagnosis, from a patient treated with antithyroid drugs. The sequence came from a female donor with Graves disease. The chain combines TRBV6-2 or TRBV6-3 with TRBJ1-5; D uncertain. DNA for the CDR3: TGTGCCAGCAGTTACTCTCGGAATCAGCCCCAGCATTTT. This codes for CASSYSRNQPQHF.